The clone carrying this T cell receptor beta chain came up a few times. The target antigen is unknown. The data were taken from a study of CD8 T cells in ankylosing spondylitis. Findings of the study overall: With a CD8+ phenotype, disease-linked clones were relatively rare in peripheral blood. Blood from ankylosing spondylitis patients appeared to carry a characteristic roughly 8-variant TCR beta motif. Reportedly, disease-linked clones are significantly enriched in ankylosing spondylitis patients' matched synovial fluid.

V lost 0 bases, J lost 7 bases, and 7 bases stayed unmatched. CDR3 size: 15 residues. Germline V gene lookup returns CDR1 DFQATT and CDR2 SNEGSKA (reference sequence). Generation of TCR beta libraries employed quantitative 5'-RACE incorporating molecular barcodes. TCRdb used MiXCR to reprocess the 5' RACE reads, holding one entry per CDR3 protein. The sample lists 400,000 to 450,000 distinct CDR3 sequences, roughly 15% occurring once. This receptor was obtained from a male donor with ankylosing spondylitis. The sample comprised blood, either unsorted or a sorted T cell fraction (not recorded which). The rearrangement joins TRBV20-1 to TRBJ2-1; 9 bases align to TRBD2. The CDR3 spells CSARDGGGRVNEQFF. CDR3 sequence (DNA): TGCAGTGCTAGAGATGGGGGCGGGAGGGTGAATGAGCAGTTCTTC.